This passage covers 15 T cell receptor beta chains from one sample sequenced in a study of identical twins. Using its own MiXCR run on the 5' RACE reads, TCRdb lists one record per CDR3 protein. The table includes 200,000 or so distinct CDR3 sequences, around 8% detected once. The sample was also reused in another study, on yellow fever vaccine responses in identical twins.

The source material was memory (CD45RO+) T cells sorted from blood. The receptors stem from a woman aged 18 to 35 in good health.

This clonotype came up many times. CDR3 DNA: TGTGCCAGCAGTCCCCCCCAGCTCCTTGGAGGAAATGAGCAGTTCTTC. This sequence encodes CASSPPQLLGGNEQFF. This chain joins TRBV28 and TRBJ2-1, with a tentative D call TRBD2 (5 bases). V dropped 5 bases and J dropped 7 bases, with 21 bases sitting between them. From germline, CDR1 is MDHEN and CDR2 SYDVKM. The CDR3 is 16 amino acids. The full variable domain, with the rest looked up from reference TRBV28 and TRBJ2-1, is DVKVTQSSRYLVKRTGEKVFLECVQDMDHENMFWYRQDPGLGLRLIYFSYDVKMKEKGDIPEGYSVSREKKERFSLILESASTNQTSMYLCASSPPQLLGGNEQFFGPGTRLTVL.

Many counts were recorded for this clonotype. V and J are TRBV20-1 and TRBJ2-7; weak D call: TRBD1 (6 bases). V was trimmed by 0 bases and J by 3 bases, leaving 24 bases between them. Germline CDR1 and CDR2: DFQATT and SNEGSKA (reference sequence). The CDR3 is made up of 18 amino acids. Here the CDR3 reads CSARDTGSAHFYIYEQYF. DNA of the CDR3: TGCAGTGCTAGAGACACAGGGTCGGCACATTTCTACATCTACGAGCAGTACTTC.

The chain has TRBV5-1 and TRBJ1-3; D is undetermined. CDR3 length: 13 residues. CDR1 and CDR2 (germline): SGHRS, YFSETQ. Trimming took off 3 bases at V and 4 bases at J, with 8 bases between the two ends. CDR3 in DNA: TGCGCCAGCAGCTCGGACCCGGGAAACACCATATATTTT. Its protein is CASSSDPGNTIYF.

This clonotype was seen a handful of times. The rearrangement uses TRBV5-1 and TRBJ2-7; a weak D match, TRBD1 (6 bases). V was shortened by 4 bases and J by 1 base, with 9 bases between the two germline ends. The CDR3 extends over 13 amino acids. Looked up from germline, CDR1 is SGHRS and CDR2 is YFSETQ. The CDR3 coding sequence is TGCGCCAGCAGCATACAGGGTTCCTACGAGCAGTACTTC. Translation gives CASSIQGSYEQYF.

This clonotype occurred a few times. The V and J genes are TRBV7-2 and TRBJ2-5, with 9 bases matching TRBD2. Germline values: CDR1 SGHTA, CDR2 FQGNSA. V dropped 5 bases and J dropped 3; count of bases not matched to a gene: 4. The CDR3 covers 14 residues. In nucleotides, the CDR3 is TGTGCCAGCAGCGCGGGACTAGCAGAAGAGACCCAGTACTTC. This encodes CASSAGLAEETQYF.

The chain uses TRBV5-1 and TRBJ2-7; 8 nucleotides match TRBD2. J gave up 7 bases and V 0 bases, and 12 bases lay outside the gene matches. The CDR3 has 16 amino acids. Per the germline V gene, CDR1 is SGHRS and CDR2 is YFSETQ. CDR3 DNA sequence: TGCGCCAGCAGCTTGGCCGGAGCGGGGGACGGCCCAGAGCAGTACTTC. The encoded protein is CASSLAGAGDGPEQYF.

This clonotype was seen repeatedly, ten times or more. J is TRBJ1-2 and V is TRBV20-1; D is possibly TRBD1 (6 bases). Trimming took 3 bases from V and 5 from J, leaving 13 bases between them. Per the germline V gene, CDR1 is DFQATT and CDR2 is SNEGSKA (reference sequence). CDR3 length: 13 amino acids. The CDR3: CSASTQQGYGYTF. CDR3 in DNA: TGCAGTGCTAGCACGCAACAGGGATATGGCTACACCTTC.

The sample holds many counts of this clonotype. V gene TRBV27 combines with J gene TRBJ2-2; 9 bases align to TRBD1. The CDR3 has 14 residues. V dropped 4 bases and J dropped 7; count of bases not matched to a gene: 4. Germline V gene data show CDR1 as MNHEY and CDR2 as SMNVEV (reference sequence). This CDR3 reads CASSYTGGHGELFF. In DNA form, the CDR3 reads TGTGCCAGCAGTTACACAGGGGGCCACGGGGAGCTGTTTTTT.

Only a few counts were recorded for this clonotype. The gene calls are TRBV6-1 and TRBJ2-1; TRBD2 is a possible D gene (6 bases). The CDR3 has 14 amino acids. The V and J ends lost 6 bases and 9 bases respectively, with 18 bases between them. Germline-derived CDR1 and CDR2 are MNHNS and SASEGT. CDR3 bases: TGTGCCAGCAGCGGGGGAGAGGAGTCAGGTGAGCAGTTCTTC. Its translation is CASSGGEESGEQFF.

The sample holds many counts of this clonotype. V usage is TRBV12-3 or TRBV12-4 and J usage is TRBJ1-2; unclear D gene. CDR3 length: 10 amino acids. Trimming left V 11 bases short and J 4 bases short, with 8 bases between. The CDR3 region is CASARYGYTF. As DNA, the CDR3 is TGTGCCTCCGCTCGCTATGGCTACACCTTC.

The chain has TRBV7-2 and TRBJ2-7; D is possibly TRBD1 (5 bases). Trimming left V 1 base short and J 2 bases short, with 12 bases between. Germline V gene lookup returns CDR1 SGHTA and CDR2 FQGNSA. This CDR3 is 15 amino acids long. The CDR3: CASSLVVDSPYEQYF. CDR3 in DNA: TGTGCCAGCAGCTTAGTGGTAGACAGTCCCTACGAGCAGTACTTC.

This clonotype was found once. The chain couples TRBV20-1 to TRBJ2-7; D may be TRBD2 (6 bases). This CDR3 comprises 16 residues. The germline CDR1 and CDR2 sequences are DFQATT and SNEGSKA (reference sequence). The V gene lost 0 bases and the J gene lost 7 bases, with 22 bases spanning the gap. This chain's CDR3 is CSARDGGIRAAGEQYF. As DNA, the CDR3 is TGCAGTGCTAGAGATGGGGGGATTCGGGCAGCAGGGGAGCAGTACTTC.

This clonotype came up many times. The chain carries TRBV7-6 and TRBJ2-7; D gene ambiguous. The CDR3 loop spans 15 amino acids. The V end lost 3 bases, the J end lost 3 bases, and 15 bases lay between the germline ends. The germline V gene encodes CDR1 SGHVS and CDR2 FNYEAQ. This chain's CDR3 is CASSLGSRTVYEQYF. The CDR3 DNA is TGTGCCAGCAGCTTGGGTTCGCGGACGGTCTACGAGCAGTACTTC. Supplemented by reference TRBV7-6 and TRBJ2-7, the full variable domain reads GAGVSQSPRYKVTKRGQDVALRCDPISGHVSLYWYRQALGQGPEFLTYFNYEAQQDKSGLPNDRFSAERPEGSISTLTIQRTEQRDSAMYRCASSLGSRTVYEQYFGPGTRLTVT.

This clonotype occurred a few times. This sequence joins TRBV28 and TRBJ2-1; TRBD2 might be the D (6 bases). Germline CDR1 reads MDHEN; CDR2 reads SYDVKM. V was cut by 8 bases and J by 10 bases, with 12 bases left in between. This CDR3 is built from 11 residues. CDR3 sequence reads: CASGDSQEQFF. As DNA, the CDR3 is TGTGCCAGCGGGGACTCCCAGGAGCAGTTCTTC.

V gene TRBV6-4 combines with J gene TRBJ2-3; D is undetermined. The CDR3 loop spans 14 amino acids. Deletions cut 3 bases from V and 0 bases from J, with 7 bases between. Germline CDR1 is MRHNA and CDR2 is SNTAGT. The CDR3 loop reads CASSEEDSTDTQYF. CDR3 in DNA: TGTGCCAGCAGTGAAGAGGATAGCACAGATACGCAGTATTTT.